These 15 T cell receptor beta chains originate from one sample sequenced in a study of early T cells in non-severe SARS-CoV-2 infection. MiXCR was run by TCRdb on the 5' RACE reads, yielding one entry per CDR3 protein. The sample holds some 62,000 distinct CDR3 sequences, roughly a tenth seen once. Sequenced material: whole blood. These TCRs come from an adult who was a healthcare worker with PCR-confirmed SARS-CoV-2 infection or an uninfected control (not recorded which).

The chain links TRBV4-1 to TRBJ1-2; 8 bases fit TRBD1. The ends lost 2 bases at V and 2 bases at J; junction bases unmatched: 7. CDR1 and CDR2 from the germline V gene are MGHRA and YSYEKL. This CDR3 has 16 residues. The CDR3 DNA follows: TGCGCCAGCAGCCAAACCAGGGGGCAAGCGAACTATGGCTACACCTTC. Protein sequence: CASSQTRGQANYGYTF.

This rearrangement joins TRBV5-4 to TRBJ2-3; D is possibly TRBD2 (7 bases). CDR1 and CDR2 from the germline V gene are SGHNT and YYREEE (reference sequence). This CDR3 region has 16 residues. The V end was cut by 1 base, the J end by 2 bases, with 14 bases between. The chain's CDR3 is CASSLPLAGATDTQYF. In DNA form, the CDR3 reads TGTGCCAGCAGCTTGCCGTTGGCGGGGGCCACAGATACGCAGTATTTT.

This clonotype was counted many times. V is TRBV3-1 and J is TRBJ1-2; no definite D call. V gave up 0 bases and J gave up 4 bases, with 3 bases separating them. Per germline, CDR1 LGHDT and CDR2 YNNKEL (reference sequence). This CDR3 has 12 amino acids. The CDR3 nucleotides read TGTGCCAGCAGCCAAGATACCTATGGCTACACCTTC. It is translated as CASSQDTYGYTF. Using reference TRBV3-1 and TRBJ1-2 for the parts outside the CDR3, the full variable domain is DTAVSQTPKYLVTQMGNDKSIKCEQNLGHDTMYWYKQDSKKFLKIMFSYNNKELIINETVPNRFSPKSPDKAHLNLHINSLELGDSAVYFCASSQDTYGYTFGSGTRLTVV.

The chain uses TRBV7-9 and TRBJ2-3; no firm D call. There are 15 residues in the CDR3. The germline CDR1 and CDR2 sequences are SEHNR and FQNEAQ (reference sequence). V lost 1 base to trimming and J lost 1 base, with 9 bases between them. The CDR3 sequence is CASSLDASGTDTQYF. Here the CDR3 DNA reads TGTGCCAGCAGCTTAGATGCGAGCGGCACAGATACGCAGTATTTT. Full variable domain (outside the CDR3, taken from reference TRBV7-9 and TRBJ2-3): DTGVSQNPRHKITKRGQNVTFRCDPISEHNRLYWYRQTLGQGPEFLTYFQNEAQLEKSRLLSDRFSAERPKGSFSTLEIQRTEQGDSAMYLCASSLDASGTDTQYFGPGTRLTVL.

V usage is TRBV6-2 or TRBV6-3 and J usage is TRBJ2-3; 10 bases align to TRBD2. The V gene's germline CDR1 is MNHEY and CDR2 SVGEGT. J was trimmed by 1 base and V by 6 bases; bases with no gene match: 7. The CDR3 runs 16 residues. CDR3 in amino acids: CASSSPLAGGTDTQYF. The CDR3 DNA reads TGTGCCAGCAGCTCCCCCCTAGCGGGGGGCACAGATACGCAGTATTTT.

This chain connects TRBV6-5 to TRBJ2-1; 10 positions agree with TRBD1. Germline CDR1 MNHEY, CDR2 SVGAGI. CDR3 length: 14 residues. The junction had 3 bases not matched to a gene; V was cut back by 2 bases and J by 8 bases. The DNA for the CDR3 is TGTGCCAGCAGTTACCGGGACAGGGGTTATGAGCAGTTCTTC. Amino acids: CASSYRDRGYEQFF.

This clonotype was seen a handful of times. The chain joins TRBV5-1 to TRBJ1-2; 10 nucleotides align to TRBD1. The germline gives CDR1 SGHRS, CDR2 YFSETQ. CDR3 length equals 14 residues. V was pared by 4 bases and J by 6 bases, with 6 bases of the junction left unmatched. The CDR3 DNA is TGCGCCAGCAGCGTCGGACAGGGGGAGGATGGCTACACCTTC. Encoded protein: CASSVGQGEDGYTF. The variable domain in full, completed from reference TRBV5-1 and TRBJ1-2, reads KAGVTQTPRYLIKTRGQQVTLSCSPISGHRSVSWYQQTPGQGLQFLFEYFSETQRNKGNFPGRFSGRQFSNSRSEMNVSTLELGDSALYLCASSVGQGEDGYTFGSGTRLTVV.

The V and J genes are TRBV29-1 and TRBJ2-1; possibly TRBD2 for D (8 bases). This CDR3 has 15 residues. V was trimmed by 7 bases and J by 10 bases, leaving 26 bases between them. Germline values: CDR1 SQVTM, CDR2 ANQGSEA. CDR3 in amino acids: CSAVRGQAGVSEQFF. The CDR3 DNA sequence: TGCAGCGCTGTGAGGGGGCAAGCGGGGGTCTCAGAGCAGTTCTTC.

This chain joins TRBV18 and TRBJ2-7; D assignment may be TRBD1 or TRBD2 (5 bases each). Trimming left V 4 bases short and J 1 base short, with 8 bases between. Germline V gene data show CDR1 as KGHSH and CDR2 as LQKENI. The length of the CDR3 is 13 residues. CDR3 bases: TGTGCCAGCTCACTTGGGGGTTCCTACGAGCAGTACGTC. Translation gives CASSLGGSYEQYV.

V and J are TRBV7-3 and TRBJ1-1; D might be TRBD1 (5 bases). The CDR3 is 12 residues long. Germline CDR1 and CDR2: SGHTA and FQGTGA. Between the trimmed V and J ends, which lost 1 base and 8 bases, there was a span of 8 bases. The CDR3 DNA reads TGTGCCAGCAGCTTAAGGGGCAGGGAAGCTTTCTTT. It codes for CASSLRGREAFF.

The J gene is TRBJ1-4, the V gene TRBV2; D is unresolved. Germline CDR1 is SNHLY and CDR2 is FYNNEI. The CDR3 totals 14 residues. Trimming cost V 4 bases and J 3 bases, with 9 bases left between them. CDR3 sequence (DNA): TGTGCCAGCAGTGTGCCATCTTCTAATGAAAAACTGTTTTTT. This sequence encodes CASSVPSSNEKLFF.

This clonotype was counted at least ten times. V and J are TRBV10-2 and TRBJ2-1; 8 bases agree with TRBD1. The junction had 10 bases not matched to a gene; V was cut back by 6 bases and J by 6 bases. This CDR3 has 15 residues. The germline CDR1 and CDR2 sequences are WSHSY and SAAADI. CDR3 residues: CASSRSGGRVNEQFF. In DNA form, the CDR3 reads TGCGCCAGCAGCAGATCAGGGGGCCGGGTCAATGAGCAGTTCTTC.

This clonotype was seen repeatedly, ten times or more. This chain uses TRBV3-1 with TRBJ2-5, with D possibly TRBD2 on 6 matching bases. The ends were cut back, 4 bases at V and 2 bases at J, with 8 bases in the middle. In germline, CDR1 is LGHDT, CDR2 YNNKEL (reference sequence). CDR3 length: 13 amino acids. CDR3 protein: CASSPGRQETQYF. In DNA, the CDR3 is TGTGCCAGCAGCCCCGGGAGACAAGAGACCCAGTACTTC.

Many counts were recorded for this clonotype. This chain connects TRBV20-1 to TRBJ2-5; tentatively, D is TRBD2 (5 bases). Germline CDR1 DFQATT, CDR2 SNEGSKA (reference sequence). CDR3 length equals 15 residues. V lost 5 bases, J lost 5 bases, and 21 bases lay in between. This chain's CDR3 is CSAHSNRGYRETQYF. The CDR3 DNA reads TGCAGTGCTCACTCGAACCGCGGGTATAGGGAGACCCAGTACTTC.

In its sample, this clonotype was seen a few times. The genes are TRBV7-9 and TRBJ1-1; no firm D call. The V end lost 5 bases, the J end lost 4 bases, and 17 bases lay between the germline ends. Germline-derived CDR1 and CDR2 are SEHNR and FQNEAQ (reference sequence). CDR3 size: 15 residues. CDR3 residues: CASSPPPAGGTEAFF. DNA for the CDR3: TGTGCCAGCAGCCCCCCCCCCGCCGGAGGCACTGAAGCTTTCTTT. The full variable domain, rest sourced from reference TRBV7-9 and TRBJ1-1, is DTGVSQNPRHKITKRGQNVTFRCDPISEHNRLYWYRQTLGQGPEFLTYFQNEAQLEKSRLLSDRFSAERPKGSFSTLEIQRTEQGDSAMYLCASSPPPAGGTEAFFGQGTRLTVV.